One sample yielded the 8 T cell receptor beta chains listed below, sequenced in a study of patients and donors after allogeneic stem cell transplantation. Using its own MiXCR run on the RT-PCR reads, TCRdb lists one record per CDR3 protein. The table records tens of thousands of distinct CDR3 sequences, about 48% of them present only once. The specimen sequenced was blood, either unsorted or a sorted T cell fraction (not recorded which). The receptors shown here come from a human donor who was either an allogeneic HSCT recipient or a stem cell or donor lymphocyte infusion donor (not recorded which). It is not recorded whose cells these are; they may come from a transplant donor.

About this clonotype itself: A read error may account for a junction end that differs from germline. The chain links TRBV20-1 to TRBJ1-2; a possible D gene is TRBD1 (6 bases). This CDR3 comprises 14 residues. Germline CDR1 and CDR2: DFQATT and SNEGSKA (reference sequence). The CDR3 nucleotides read TGCAGTGCTGGAGAGGGGGGGTGGCTAAATGGCTACACCTTC. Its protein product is CSAGEGGWLNGYTF.

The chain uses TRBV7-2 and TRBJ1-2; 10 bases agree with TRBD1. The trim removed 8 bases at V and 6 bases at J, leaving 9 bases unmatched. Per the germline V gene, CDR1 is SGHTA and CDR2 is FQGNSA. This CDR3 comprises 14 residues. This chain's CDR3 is CASFPGQGLNGYTF. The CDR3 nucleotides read TGTGCCAGCTTCCCGGGACAGGGGTTAAATGGCTACACCTTC.

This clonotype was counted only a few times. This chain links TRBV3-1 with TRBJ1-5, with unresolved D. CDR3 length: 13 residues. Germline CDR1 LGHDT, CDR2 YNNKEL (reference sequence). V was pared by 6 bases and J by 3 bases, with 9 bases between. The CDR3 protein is CASSPGSNQPQHF. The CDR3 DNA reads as TGTGCCAGCAGTCCCGGGTCCAATCAGCCCCAGCATTTT.

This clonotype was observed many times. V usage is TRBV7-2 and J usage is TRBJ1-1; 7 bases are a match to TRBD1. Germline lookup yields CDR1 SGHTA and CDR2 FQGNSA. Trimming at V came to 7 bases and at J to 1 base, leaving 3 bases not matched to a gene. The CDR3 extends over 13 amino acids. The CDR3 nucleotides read TGTGCCAGCACAAACAGGGGGAACACTGAAGCTTTCTTT. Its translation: CASTNRGNTEAFF. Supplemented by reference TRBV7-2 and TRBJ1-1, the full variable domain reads GAGVSQSPSNKVTEKGKDVELRCDPISGHTALYWYRQSLGQGLEFLIYFQGNSAPDKSGLPSDRFSAERTGGSVSTLTIQRTQQEDSAVYLCASTNRGNTEAFFGQGTRLTVV.

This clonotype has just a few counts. The CDR3, as DNA: TGTGCCAGCAGTTGGAGTAGCGGGTACAATGAGCAGTTCTTC. Protein product: CASSWSSGYNEQFF. The chain joins TRBV28 to TRBJ2-1; 7 bases fit TRBD2. With 4 bases clipped from V and 4 bases from J, the junction kept 4 bases outside the gene matches. The germline V gene encodes CDR1 MDHEN and CDR2 SYDVKM. There are 14 residues in the CDR3. Using reference TRBV28 and TRBJ2-1 for the parts outside the CDR3, the full variable domain is DVKVTQSSRYLVKRTGEKVFLECVQDMDHENMFWYRQDPGLGLRLIYFSYDVKMKEKGDIPEGYSVSREKKERFSLILESASTNQTSMYLCASSWSSGYNEQFFGPGTRLTVL.

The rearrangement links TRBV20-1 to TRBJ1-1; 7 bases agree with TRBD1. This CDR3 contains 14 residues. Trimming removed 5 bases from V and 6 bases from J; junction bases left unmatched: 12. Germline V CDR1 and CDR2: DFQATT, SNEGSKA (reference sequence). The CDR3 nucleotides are TGCAGTGCTGAAACCGGGACAGTGGCCGCTGAAGCTTTCTTT. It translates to CSAETGTVAAEAFF.

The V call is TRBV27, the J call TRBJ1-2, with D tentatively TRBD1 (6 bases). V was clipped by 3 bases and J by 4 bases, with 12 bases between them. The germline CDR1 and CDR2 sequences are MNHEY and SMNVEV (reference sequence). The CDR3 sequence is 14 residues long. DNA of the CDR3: TGTGCCAGCAGTTTTCACGAACAGGGCTATGGCTACACCTTC. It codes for CASSFHEQGYGYTF.

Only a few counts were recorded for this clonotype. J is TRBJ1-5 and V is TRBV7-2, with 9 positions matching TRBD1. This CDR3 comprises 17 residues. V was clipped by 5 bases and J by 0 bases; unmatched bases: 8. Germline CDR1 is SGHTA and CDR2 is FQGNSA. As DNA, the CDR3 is TGTGCCAGCAGCCGCGACAGGGGGAGATATAGCAATCAGCCCCAGCATTTT. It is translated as CASSRDRGRYSNQPQHF.